This note documents a single TCR beta chain sequence. This sample was included in a study of blood T cell repertoires in COVID-19. Overall study context: The origin of the acute and convalescent COVID-19 samples was the United States, Italy and Spain. Sources were T cells, B-cell-depleted T cells, or PBMCs; the material itself was cDNA or gDNA.

This CDR3 has 16 amino acids. V was pared by 1 base and J by 1 base, with 10 bases between. Looked up from germline, CDR1 is LNHDA and CDR2 is SQIVND (reference sequence). Study processing details: Estimation of nucleated cell counts was performed using reference gene primer amplification. TCRdb's table, derived via immunoSEQ multiplex PCR, lists solely in-frame clones and lacks some. The V and J calls and clone size were taken over from that table, and D and trimming were inferred from the DNA. The repertoire consists of a few hundred thousand clones, with approximately 89% occurring once and the leading ten covering about 4.5%.

The TCR sequence derives from a woman aged 40 to 50 who had recovered from COVID-19. The sequencing input was peripheral blood. V usage is TRBV19 and J usage is TRBJ2-2; maybe TRBD2 (6 bases). The CDR3 is CASSIGGAGNTGELFF. DNA of the CDR3: TGTGCCAGTAGTATAGGGGGAGCGGGGAACACCGGGGAGCTGTTTTTT.